A single sample gave rise to the 17 T cell receptor beta chains below, sequenced in a study of blood T cell repertoires in COVID-19. Clones were read by immunoSEQ multiplex PCR, and TCRdb kept only the in-frame ones, dropping some. Altogether roughly 200,000 clones are present, 85% being singletons, with the ten largest covering 6.2%. Source material: PBMCs or T cells enriched from blood (not recorded which). Source of these receptors: a man in his forties or fifties who had recovered from COVID-19.

The genes are TRBV12-3 or TRBV12-4 and TRBJ1-1; 7 bases fit TRBD1. The CDR3 is 11 amino acids. J was trimmed by 10 bases and V by 6 bases; bases with no gene match: 5. CDR3 amino acids: CASSRRGIAFF. The CDR3 nucleotides are TGTGCCAGCAGCCGCAGGGGGATAGCTTTCTTT.

This clone occurred a few times. The chain carries TRBV19 and TRBJ2-7; maybe TRBD1 (7 bases). Trimming pared 8 bases from V and 3 bases from J, leaving 26 bases between. Germline V gene sequence: CDR1 LNHDA, CDR2 SQIVND (reference sequence). This CDR3 region has 17 residues. The CDR3 protein is CASADRVPGTLLYEQYF. DNA of the CDR3: TGTGCCAGTGCTGACAGGGTACCCGGGACTCTCCTCTACGAGCAGTACTTC.

The chain has TRBV18 and TRBJ2-1, with 7 positions matching TRBD1. J was trimmed by 2 bases and V by 6 bases; bases with no gene match: 7. CDR3 length equals 15 residues. Germline CDR1 and CDR2: KGHSH and LQKENI. The CDR3 loop is CASSPGQLTYNEQFF. Written as DNA, the CDR3 is TGTGCCAGCTCTCCGGGACAGCTAACCTACAATGAGCAGTTCTTC.

The gene calls are TRBV6-5 and TRBJ2-1, with a weak D call TRBD1 (6 bases). The CDR3 length is 13 residues. V was clipped by 0 bases and J by 10 bases, with 10 bases between them. Germline CDR1 MNHEY, CDR2 SVGAGI. The CDR3 loop is CASSYSRGIEQFF. The CDR3 region has the DNA TGTGCCAGCAGTTACTCGAGGGGGATCGAGCAGTTCTTC.

The V and J genes are TRBV5-1 and TRBJ1-3; 7 bases are shared with TRBD1. CDR1 SGHRS and CDR2 YFSETQ come from the germline V gene. The V and J ends lost 5 bases and 4 bases, in that order; junction bases with no gene match: 3. The CDR3 loop spans 13 amino acids. CDR3 in amino acids: CASSQGGGNTIYF. CDR3 DNA: TGCGCCAGCAGTCAGGGGGGAGGAAACACCATATATTTT.

The CDR3 region is CASSYTGTSGSYEQYF. CDR3 coding DNA: TGTGCCAGCAGTTACACCGGGACTAGCGGGAGTTACGAGCAGTACTTC. This sequence joins TRBV6-5 and TRBJ2-7, with 14 bases identical to TRBD2. CDR1 and CDR2 (germline): MNHEY, SVGAGI. This CDR3 region has 16 residues. V shed 2 bases and J 4 bases; nucleotides not matched to a gene: 4.

The chain employs TRBV9 and TRBJ2-1, with 12 bases matching TRBD2. Germline V gene data show CDR1 as SGDLS and CDR2 as YYNGEE. V was clipped by 5 bases and J by 6 bases; unmatched bases: 6. This CDR3 has 15 residues. CDR3: CASRDQTSGGNEQFF. The CDR3 DNA reads as TGTGCCAGCAGAGACCAGACTAGCGGGGGCAATGAGCAGTTCTTC.

This rearrangement joins TRBV7-3 to TRBJ1-1; D ambiguous. V lost 4 bases to trimming and J lost 2 bases, with 8 bases between them. Germline loops: CDR1 SGHTA, CDR2 FQGTGA. CDR3 length: 13 residues. CDR3 residues: CASSSQQNTEAFF. In DNA, the CDR3 is TGTGCCAGCAGCTCACAGCAAAACACTGAAGCTTTCTTT.

The chain combines TRBV12-3 or TRBV12-4 with TRBJ1-5; no firm D call. Between the trimmed V and J ends, which lost 6 bases and 4 bases, there was a span of 7 bases. The CDR3 is 12 residues long. The CDR3 protein is CASRPGNQPQHF. CDR3 DNA sequence: TGTGCCAGCAGACCCGGGAATCAGCCCCAGCATTTT.

This clone has only a few counts. The chain recombines TRBV11-3 with TRBJ1-6; D gene unclear. The ends were cut back, 6 bases at V and 6 bases at J, with 6 bases in the middle. Germline CDR1 SGHNT, CDR2 YENEEA. The CDR3 is made up of 12 amino acids. CDR3 loop: CASSHSNSPLHF. CDR3 nucleotide sequence: TGTGCCAGCAGTCACAGTAATTCACCCCTCCACTTT.

This clone was detected only a few times. The chain employs TRBV18 and TRBJ2-6, with no clear D. V dropped 2 bases and J dropped 0 bases, with 11 bases sitting between them. The CDR3 consists of 17 residues. Germline CDR1 and CDR2: KGHSH and LQKENI. This CDR3 is CASSPNLWSSGANVLTF. The CDR3 nucleotides are TGTGCCAGCTCACCAAATTTGTGGAGCTCTGGGGCCAACGTCCTGACTTTC. Based on the CDR3 plus reference TRBV18 and TRBJ2-6, the full variable domain is NAGVMQNPRHLVRRRGQEARLRCSPMKGHSHVYWYRQLPEEGLKFMVYLQKENIIDESGMPKERFSAEFPKEGPSILRIQQVVRGDSAAYFCASSPNLWSSGANVLTFGAGSRLTVL.

The sample holds one count of this clone. The V call is TRBV19, the J call TRBJ1-1, with D possibly matching TRBD1 (6 bases). Germline V gene sequence: CDR1 LNHDA, CDR2 SQIVND (reference sequence). The CDR3 is 17 residues long. The V end was cut by 0 bases, the J end by 0 bases, with 14 bases between. Here the CDR3 DNA reads TGTGCCAGTAGTATAGAGCGGGGGGCTCAAATGAACACTGAAGCTTTCTTT. This encodes CASSIERGAQMNTEAFF. Using reference TRBV19 and TRBJ1-1 for the parts outside the CDR3, the full variable domain is DGGITQSPKYLFRKEGQNVTLSCEQNLNHDAMYWYRQDPGQGLRLIYYSQIVNDFQKGDIAEGYSVSREKKESFPLTVTSAQKNPTAFYLCASSIERGAQMNTEAFFGQGTRLTVV.

The chain couples TRBV6-5 to TRBJ1-2; TRBD1 aligns across 9 bases. After removal of 6 bases from V and 0 bases from J, the junction contained 2 bases not matched to a gene. CDR3 length equals 14 residues. The germline V gene encodes CDR1 MNHEY and CDR2 SVGAGI. CDR3 DNA: TGTGCCAGCAGAGGGGACAGGGCTAACTATGGCTACACCTTC. As protein: CASRGDRANYGYTF.

This chain connects TRBV7-2 to TRBJ1-2; no firm D call. Germline CDR1 reads SGHTA; CDR2 reads FQGNSA. V lost 0 bases and J 2 bases, leaving 7 bases between the germline ends. This CDR3 comprises 14 residues. The CDR3: CASSLAQQNYGYTF. Here the CDR3 DNA reads TGTGCCAGCAGCTTAGCGCAACAAAACTATGGCTACACCTTC.

This clone occurred a few times. The chain combines TRBV11-2 with TRBJ2-5, with 10 bases fitting TRBD2. The germline gives CDR1 SGHAT, CDR2 FQNNGV. The CDR3 sequence is 17 residues long. The trim removed 2 bases at V and 5 bases at J, leaving 11 bases unmatched. CDR3 DNA: TGTGCCAGCAGCTTAACCCCTCCTAGCGGGAGTTTTGAGACCCAGTACTTC. Translating gives CASSLTPPSGSFETQYF.

The chain employs TRBV27 and TRBJ1-5, with no clear D. The CDR3 consists of 14 residues. CDR1 is MNHEY, CDR2 SMNVEV, per germline (reference sequence). V was clipped by 6 bases and J by 9 bases, with 18 bases between them. As DNA, the CDR3 is TGTGCCAGCAGGGGGAGTGGCGGAGAGATGCCCCAGCATTTT. As protein: CASRGSGGEMPQHF.

A single count supports this clone. The chain's CDR3 is CASSLVGTDYEQYF. The CDR3, as DNA: TGCGCCAGCAGCTTGGTAGGGACAGACTACGAGCAGTACTTC. V gene TRBV5-1 combines with J gene TRBJ2-7, with 7 bases lining up with TRBD1. The germline V gene has CDR1 SGHRS and CDR2 YFSETQ. CDR3 length: 14 residues. After removal of 0 bases from V and 3 bases from J, the junction contained 3 bases not matched to a gene.